A single sample gave rise to the 16 T cell receptor beta chains below, sequenced in a study of CD8+ T cells in alopecia areata. Indicated treatment: oral pan-JAK inhibitor, 5-10 mg twice daily. cDNA prepared by RNA extraction and subsequent reverse transcription served as the template for sequencing. Data came from immunoSEQ multiplex PCR; TCRdb stores just in-frame clones and leaves some out. The sample has some 170,000 clones; about 53% are singletons. The sample here was CD8+ T cells sorted from blood, taken at week 24, from a patient treated with tofacitinib. The receptors stem from a human donor with alopecia areata.

The chain employs TRBV30 and TRBJ2-1, with 9 bases lining up with TRBD2. Germline V lookup: CDR1 GTSNPN, CDR2 SVGIG (reference sequence). After removal of 1 base from V and 5 bases from J, the junction contained 6 bases not matched to a gene. The CDR3 sequence is 15 residues long. This CDR3 is CAWSAGGGAHNEQFF. The CDR3 nucleotides are TGTGCCTGGAGTGCAGGCGGGGGGGCCCACAATGAGCAGTTCTTC.

This clone was picked up a small number of times. The J gene is TRBJ2-7, the V gene TRBV23-1; TRBD1 might be the D (6 bases). TRBV23-1 is assigned to the ORF class and has an uncertain function. Between the trimmed V and J ends, which lost 5 bases and 5 bases, there was a span of 16 bases. The CDR3 consists of 14 residues. CDR3 in amino acids: CASSITQGVNEQYF. CDR3 nucleotide sequence: TGCGCCAGCAGTATCACACAGGGAGTCAACGAGCAGTACTTC.

This clone has only a few counts. The rearrangement links TRBV5-6 to TRBJ1-2; D is possibly TRBD1 (5 bases). Between the trimmed V and J ends, which lost 0 bases and 8 bases, there was a span of 8 bases. CDR1 and CDR2 from the germline V gene are SGHDT and YYEEEE. This CDR3 comprises 12 residues. The CDR3 bases are TGTGCCAGCAGCTTGGCGGCAGGGGGCTACACCTTC. It encodes CASSLAAGGYTF.

CDR3 DNA sequence: TGTGCCAGCAGCCCACTAGCGGGGCATGAGCAGTTCTTC. Translated, it gives CASSPLAGHEQFF. This sequence joins TRBV4-2 and TRBJ2-1, with 10 bases identical to TRBD2. This CDR3 region has 13 residues. Germline V lookup: CDR1 LGHNA, CDR2 YNFKEQ. V shed 4 bases, J shed 8 bases, and the junction held 2 bases outside the gene matches.

The V call is TRBV7-6, the J call TRBJ2-2, with 8 nucleotides matching TRBD2. V was pared by 2 bases and J by 0 bases, with 8 bases of the junction left unmatched. This CDR3 region has 18 residues. Per the germline V gene, CDR1 is SGHVS and CDR2 is FNYEAQ. The DNA of the CDR3 is TGTGCCAGCAGCTTAAATCTGGCGGGGGGCACGAACACCGGGGAGCTGTTTTTT. Protein sequence: CASSLNLAGGTNTGELFF.

J is TRBJ2-7 and V is TRBV13, with 10 bases lining up with TRBD2. The V gene's germline CDR1 is PRHDT and CDR2 FYEKMQ (reference sequence). The CDR3 runs to 16 residues. V was pared by 5 bases and J by 8 bases, with 15 bases of the junction left unmatched. CDR3 sequence: CASSPRRAGGARQQYF. The DNA of the CDR3 is TGTGCCAGCAGCCCCCGAAGAGCGGGGGGGGCACGGCAGCAGTACTTC.

This clone was seen a few times. The CDR3 DNA sequence: TGCGCCAGCAGCCGGGGGGCTCACTACGAGCAGTACTTC. Translation: CASSRGAHYEQYF. The chain links TRBV4-3 to TRBJ2-7; the D call may be TRBD1 or TRBD2 (6 bases each). Between the trimmed V and J ends, which lost 4 bases and 3 bases, there was a span of 10 bases. CDR1 and CDR2 (germline): LGHNA, YSLEER. CDR3 length: 13 residues.

The rearrangement joins TRBV2 to TRBJ2-1; D gene unclear. V was cut by 7 bases and J by 10 bases, with 11 bases left in between. The CDR3 contains 11 residues. Germline values: CDR1 SNHLY, CDR2 FYNNEI. This CDR3 is CASTPSAEQFF. CDR3 nucleotide sequence: TGTGCCAGCACCCCTTCCGCCGAGCAGTTCTTC.

The chain has TRBV7-9 and TRBJ1-5, with D perhaps TRBD1 (5 bases). Germline-derived CDR1 and CDR2 are SEHNR and FQNEAQ (reference sequence). The CDR3 spans 13 residues. Trimming shortened V by 3 bases and J by 7 bases, and 10 bases separated the two germline ends. This chain's CDR3 is CASSLGRGQPQHF. The CDR3 DNA follows: TGTGCCAGCAGCTTGGGGCGAGGGCAGCCCCAGCATTTT.

The V gene is TRBV27, the J gene TRBJ1-2; 7 nucleotides align to TRBD1. This CDR3 is built from 14 residues. V shed 3 bases, J shed 11 bases, and the junction held 12 bases outside the gene matches. Per the germline V gene, CDR1 is MNHEY and CDR2 is SMNVEV (reference sequence). DNA for the CDR3: TGTGCCAGCAGTTTCGCCCGGACAGGTTCTGGGTACACCTTC. It is translated as CASSFARTGSGYTF.

This clone has more than one count but fewer than ten. V is TRBV18 and J is TRBJ1-4, with 7 positions matching TRBD1. Germline-derived CDR1 and CDR2 are KGHSH and LQKENI. Trimming removed 3 bases from V and 5 bases from J; junction bases left unmatched: 3. The CDR3 runs 14 residues. The CDR3 is CASSPDRRNEKLFF. The DNA for the CDR3 is TGTGCCAGCTCACCGGACAGGCGAAATGAAAAACTGTTTTTT. Complete variable domain (other parts from reference TRBV18 and TRBJ1-4): NAGVMQNPRHLVRRRGQEARLRCSPMKGHSHVYWYRQLPEEGLKFMVYLQKENIIDESGMPKERFSAEFPKEGPSILRIQQVVRGDSAAYFCASSPDRRNEKLFFGSGTQLSVL.

The chain carries TRBV25-1 and TRBJ1-2, with 9 positions matching TRBD1. Germline V CDR1 and CDR2: MGHDK, SYGVNS. The CDR3 is made up of 14 amino acids. V was pared by 7 bases and J by 5 bases, with 8 bases of the junction left unmatched. CDR3 protein: CASKPDRGSYGYTF. CDR3 DNA: TGTGCCAGCAAACCGGACAGGGGTTCGTATGGCTACACCTTC.

This chain links TRBV27 with TRBJ2-1, with 9 bases that match TRBD2. Germline assignment: CDR1 MNHEY and CDR2 SMNVEV (reference sequence). The CDR3 has 15 residues. Trimming cost V 5 bases and J 8 bases; bases outside gene matches: 10. DNA for the CDR3: TGTGCCAGCAGTCCCTTAGCGGGGGAGCAGGATGAGCAGTTCTTC. Its protein product is CASSPLAGEQDEQFF.

V gene TRBV25-1 combines with J gene TRBJ1-1; D not resolved. CDR1 and CDR2 (germline): MGHDK, SYGVNS. The CDR3 length is 16 residues. Trimming cost V 1 base and J 1 base, with 13 bases left between them. The CDR3 nucleotides are TGTGCCAGCAGTGAATCGTCCCACCCCGGGAACACTGAAGCTTTCTTT. The encoded protein is CASSESSHPGNTEAFF.

In its sample, this clone was seen a few times. The rearrangement joins TRBV13 to TRBJ2-3; TRBD2 aligns across 8 bases. The V and J ends lost 0 bases and 3 bases, in that order; junction bases with no gene match: 5. The CDR3 is 16 residues long. CDR1 is PRHDT and CDR2 is FYEKMQ in the germline V gene (reference sequence). The CDR3 reads CASSLGAGGVTDTQYF. The CDR3 DNA sequence: TGTGCCAGCAGCTTAGGTGCGGGGGGCGTTACAGATACGCAGTATTTT.

This clone was seen a handful of times. J is TRBJ1-1 and V is TRBV29-1; 11 bases agree with TRBD1. Trimming cost V 1 base and J 5 bases; bases outside gene matches: 3. CDR3 size: 14 residues. Germline V CDR1 and CDR2: SQVTM, ANQGSEA. The CDR3 coding sequence is TGCAGCGTTGAAGCGGACAGGGGGCGGACTGAAGCTTTCTTT. Protein sequence: CSVEADRGRTEAFF.